Sequencing of this T cell receptor beta chain was carried out in a study of CD8+ T cells in alopecia areata. Across the study: Tofacitinib was taken orally by treated patients, and the dose was 5 to 10 mg twice daily.

Study-wide findings and caveats: On tofacitinib, scalp and blood still held many of the expanded lesional clones. Scalp sample data also include resident alphabeta T cells from normal skin.

The V and J ends lost 5 bases and 1 base respectively, with 14 bases between them. Germline CDR1 reads SEHNR; CDR2 reads FQNEAQ (reference sequence). The CDR3 is 15 amino acids. Isolated RNA was reverse transcribed into cDNA used as the sequencing template. Clones were sequenced by immunoSEQ multiplex PCR, and TCRdb holds only the in-frame ones, with some missing. The sample yields approximately 200,000 clones, roughly three fifths seen once. With respect to this clone: Antigen: not known.

The treatment was: oral pan-JAK inhibitor, 5-10 mg twice daily. The input for sequencing was CD4+ T cells sorted from blood, taken at week 4, from a patient treated with tofacitinib. The source is a human donor with alopecia areata. This chain links TRBV7-9 with TRBJ1-1; no clear D gene. The CDR3 loop reads CASSPQRTENTEAFF. Here the CDR3 DNA reads TGTGCCAGCAGCCCCCAGAGGACGGAGAACACTGAAGCTTTCTTT.